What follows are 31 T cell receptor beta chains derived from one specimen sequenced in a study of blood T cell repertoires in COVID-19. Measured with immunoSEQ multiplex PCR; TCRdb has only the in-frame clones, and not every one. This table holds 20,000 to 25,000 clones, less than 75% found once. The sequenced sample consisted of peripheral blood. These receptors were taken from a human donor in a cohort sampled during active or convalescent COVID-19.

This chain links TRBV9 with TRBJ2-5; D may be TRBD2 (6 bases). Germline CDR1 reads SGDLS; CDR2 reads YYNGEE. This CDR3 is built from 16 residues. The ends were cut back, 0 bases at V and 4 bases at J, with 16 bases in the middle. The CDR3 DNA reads TGTGCCAGCAGCGTAGATGGGAGCGGGTGGGGAGAGACCCAGTACTTC. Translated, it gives CASSVDGSGWGETQYF.

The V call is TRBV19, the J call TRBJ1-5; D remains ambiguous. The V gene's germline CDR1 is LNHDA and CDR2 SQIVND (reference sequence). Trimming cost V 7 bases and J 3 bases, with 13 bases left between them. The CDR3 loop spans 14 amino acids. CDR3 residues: CASKSGFVNQPQHF. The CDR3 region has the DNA TGTGCCAGTAAAAGCGGGTTCGTCAATCAGCCCCAGCATTTT.

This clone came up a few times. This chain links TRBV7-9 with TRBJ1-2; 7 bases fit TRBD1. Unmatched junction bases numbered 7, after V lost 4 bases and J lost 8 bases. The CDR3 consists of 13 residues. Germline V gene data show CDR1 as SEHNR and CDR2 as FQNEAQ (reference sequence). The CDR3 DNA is TGTGCCAGCAGCTCACAGGGGAAAGGGGGCTACACCTTC. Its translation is CASSSQGKGGYTF.

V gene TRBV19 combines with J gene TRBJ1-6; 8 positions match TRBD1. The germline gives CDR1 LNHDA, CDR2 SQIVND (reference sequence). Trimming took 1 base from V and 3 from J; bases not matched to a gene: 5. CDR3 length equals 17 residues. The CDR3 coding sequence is TGTGCCAGTAGTATAGTGGCACAGGGGGGCTATAATTCACCCCTCCACTTT. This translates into CASSIVAQGGYNSPLHF.

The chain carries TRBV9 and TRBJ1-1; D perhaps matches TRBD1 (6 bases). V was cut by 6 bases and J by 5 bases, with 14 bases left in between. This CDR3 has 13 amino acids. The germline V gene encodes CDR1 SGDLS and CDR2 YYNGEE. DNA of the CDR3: TGTGCCAGCAACCCGCGAGGGGGAACTGAAGCTTTCTTT. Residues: CASNPRGGTEAFF.

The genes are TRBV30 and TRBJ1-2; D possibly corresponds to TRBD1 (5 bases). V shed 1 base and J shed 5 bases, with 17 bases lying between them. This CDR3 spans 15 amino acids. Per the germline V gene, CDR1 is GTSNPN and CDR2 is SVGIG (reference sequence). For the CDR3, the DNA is TGTGCCTGGAGTGAACGGTCGGGGGGGGAGTATGGCTACACCTTC. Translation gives CAWSERSGGEYGYTF.

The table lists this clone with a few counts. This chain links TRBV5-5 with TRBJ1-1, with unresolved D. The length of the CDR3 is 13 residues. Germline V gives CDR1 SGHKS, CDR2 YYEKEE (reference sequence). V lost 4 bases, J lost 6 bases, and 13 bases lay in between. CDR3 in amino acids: CASSRIGPPEAFF. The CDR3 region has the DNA TGTGCCAGCAGCCGAATCGGTCCACCTGAAGCTTTCTTT.

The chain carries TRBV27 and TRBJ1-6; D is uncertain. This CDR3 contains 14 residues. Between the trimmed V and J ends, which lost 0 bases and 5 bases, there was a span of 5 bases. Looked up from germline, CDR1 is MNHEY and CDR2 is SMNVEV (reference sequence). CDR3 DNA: TGTGCCAGCAGTTTATCCTGGCATAATTCACCCCTCCACTTT. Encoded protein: CASSLSWHNSPLHF.

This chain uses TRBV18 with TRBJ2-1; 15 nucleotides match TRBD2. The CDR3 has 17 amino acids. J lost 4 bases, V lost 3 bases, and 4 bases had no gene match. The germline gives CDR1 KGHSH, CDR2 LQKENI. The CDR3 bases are TGTGCCAGCTCACCTCCGGGACTAGCGGGAGGTTACAATGAGCAGTTCTTC. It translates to CASSPPGLAGGYNEQFF.

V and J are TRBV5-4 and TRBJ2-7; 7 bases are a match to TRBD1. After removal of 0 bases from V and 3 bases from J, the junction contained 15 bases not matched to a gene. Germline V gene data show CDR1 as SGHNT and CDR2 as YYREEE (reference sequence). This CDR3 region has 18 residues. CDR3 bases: TGTGCCAGCAGCTTGGGGATCTCGACAGGGTCAAAAGTCTACGAGCAGTACTTC. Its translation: CASSLGISTGSKVYEQYF.

CDR3 sequence reads: CASVAGPSYEQYF. CDR3 bases: TGTGCCAGCGTAGCGGGACCCTCCTACGAGCAGTACTTC. The chain has TRBV7-2 and TRBJ2-7; 8 nucleotides agree with TRBD2. CDR1 is SGHTA, CDR2 FQGNSA, per germline. The V and J ends lost 8 bases and 0 bases, in that order; junction bases with no gene match: 3. This CDR3 has 13 residues.

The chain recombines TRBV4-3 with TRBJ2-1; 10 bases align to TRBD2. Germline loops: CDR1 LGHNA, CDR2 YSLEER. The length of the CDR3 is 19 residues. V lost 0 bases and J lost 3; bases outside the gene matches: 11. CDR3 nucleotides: TGCGCCAGCAGCCAAGATCCCCCTCTAGCGGGAGTGGGCTACAATGAGCAGTTCTTC. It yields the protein CASSQDPPLAGVGYNEQFF.

The DNA of the CDR3 is TGTGCCAGCAGCCTTGAAACAGGGCTTCGGAGTGGCTACACCTTC. It translates to CASSLETGLRSGYTF. The genes are TRBV7-9 and TRBJ1-2; possibly TRBD1 for D (6 bases). Germline V CDR1 and CDR2: SEHNR, FQNEAQ (reference sequence). The length of the CDR3 is 15 residues. Trimming left V 5 bases short and J 7 bases short, with 20 bases between.

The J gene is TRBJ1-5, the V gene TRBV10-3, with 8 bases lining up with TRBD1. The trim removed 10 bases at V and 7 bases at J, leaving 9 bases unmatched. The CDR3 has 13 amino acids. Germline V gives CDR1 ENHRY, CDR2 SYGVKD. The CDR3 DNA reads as TGTGCCACCAAGGACAGGGAACGCCAGCCCCAGCATTTT. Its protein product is CATKDRERQPQHF.

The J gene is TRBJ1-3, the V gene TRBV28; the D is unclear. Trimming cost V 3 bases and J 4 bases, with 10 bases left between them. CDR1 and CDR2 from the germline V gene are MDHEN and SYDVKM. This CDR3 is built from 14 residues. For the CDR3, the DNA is TGTGCCAGCAGTTTTGGAGGGATAGGAAACACCATATATTTT. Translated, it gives CASSFGGIGNTIYF.

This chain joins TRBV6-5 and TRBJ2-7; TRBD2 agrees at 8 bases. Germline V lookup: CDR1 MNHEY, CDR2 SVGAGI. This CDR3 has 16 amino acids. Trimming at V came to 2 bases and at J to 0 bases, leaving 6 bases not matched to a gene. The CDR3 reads CASSYGGTSGSYEQYF. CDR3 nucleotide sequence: TGTGCCAGCAGTTACGGCGGAACTAGCGGCTCCTACGAGCAGTACTTC.

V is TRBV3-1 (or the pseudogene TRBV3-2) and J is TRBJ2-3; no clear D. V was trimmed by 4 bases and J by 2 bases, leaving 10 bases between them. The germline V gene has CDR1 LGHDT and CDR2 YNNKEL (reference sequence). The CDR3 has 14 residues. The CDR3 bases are TGTGCCAGCAGCCTTCAAACTTTCACAGATACGCAGTATTTT. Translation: CASSLQTFTDTQYF.

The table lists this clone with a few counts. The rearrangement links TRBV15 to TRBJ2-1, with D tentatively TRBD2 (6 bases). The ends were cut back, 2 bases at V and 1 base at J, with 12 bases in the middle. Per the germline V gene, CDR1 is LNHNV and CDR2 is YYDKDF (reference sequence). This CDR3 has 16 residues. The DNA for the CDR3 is TGTGCCACCAGCAGACCCAGGCTAGCGTCCTACAATGAGCAGTTCTTC. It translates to CATSRPRLASYNEQFF.

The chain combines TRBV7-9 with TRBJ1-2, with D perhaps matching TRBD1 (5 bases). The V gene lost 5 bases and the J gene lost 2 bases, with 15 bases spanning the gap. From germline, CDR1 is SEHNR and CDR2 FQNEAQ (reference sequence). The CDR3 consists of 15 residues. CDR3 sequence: CASSQERRGNYGYTF. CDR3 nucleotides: TGTGCCAGCAGCCAAGAGCGTAGGGGCAACTATGGCTACACCTTC.

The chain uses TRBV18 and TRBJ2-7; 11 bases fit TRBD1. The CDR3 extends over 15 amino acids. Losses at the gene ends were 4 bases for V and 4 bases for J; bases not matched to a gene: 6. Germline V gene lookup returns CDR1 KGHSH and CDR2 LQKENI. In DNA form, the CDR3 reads TGTGCCAGCTCACTCTCCGGGACAGGGGGTTACGAGCAGTACTTC. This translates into CASSLSGTGGYEQYF.

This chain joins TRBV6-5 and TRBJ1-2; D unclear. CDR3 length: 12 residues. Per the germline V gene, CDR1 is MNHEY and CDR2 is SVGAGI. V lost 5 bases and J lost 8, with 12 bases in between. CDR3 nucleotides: TGTGCCAGCAGTCCCGCGTGGTCAGGCTACACCTTC. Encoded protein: CASSPAWSGYTF.

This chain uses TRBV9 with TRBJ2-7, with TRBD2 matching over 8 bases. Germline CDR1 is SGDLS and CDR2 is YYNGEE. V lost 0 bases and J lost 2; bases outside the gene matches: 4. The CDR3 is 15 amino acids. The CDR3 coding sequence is TGTGCCAGCAGCGTAGGGACTAGCATAACCTACGAGCAGTACTTC. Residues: CASSVGTSITYEQYF.

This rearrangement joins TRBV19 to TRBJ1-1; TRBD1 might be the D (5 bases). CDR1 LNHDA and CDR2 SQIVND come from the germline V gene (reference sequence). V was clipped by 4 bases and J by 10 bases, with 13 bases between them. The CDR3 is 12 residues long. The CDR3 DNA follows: TGTGCCAGTAGTAGGGGTTTCGACAGAGCTTTCTTT. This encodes CASSRGFDRAFF.

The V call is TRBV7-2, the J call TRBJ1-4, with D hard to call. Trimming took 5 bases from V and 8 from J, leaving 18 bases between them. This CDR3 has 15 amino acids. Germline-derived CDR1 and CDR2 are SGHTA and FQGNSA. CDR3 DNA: TGTGCCAGCAGCCAGAGGTCGGGAAGGGAGGAAAAACTGTTTTTT. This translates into CASSQRSGREEKLFF.

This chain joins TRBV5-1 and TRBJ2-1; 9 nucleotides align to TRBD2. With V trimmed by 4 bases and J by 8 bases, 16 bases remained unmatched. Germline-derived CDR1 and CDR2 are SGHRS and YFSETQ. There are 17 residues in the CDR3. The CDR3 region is CASSPWVAGVNRDEQFF. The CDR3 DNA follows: TGCGCCAGCAGCCCCTGGGTAGCGGGAGTGAATCGGGATGAGCAGTTCTTC.

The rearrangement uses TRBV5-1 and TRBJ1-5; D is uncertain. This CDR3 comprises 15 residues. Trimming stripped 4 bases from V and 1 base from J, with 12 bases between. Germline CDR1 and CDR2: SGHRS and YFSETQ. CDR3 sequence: CASSMTTGSNQPQHF. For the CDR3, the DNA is TGCGCCAGCAGCATGACCACGGGAAGCAATCAGCCCCAGCATTTT. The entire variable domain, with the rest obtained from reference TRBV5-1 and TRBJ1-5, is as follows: KAGVTQTPRYLIKTRGQQVTLSCSPISGHRSVSWYQQTPGQGLQFLFEYFSETQRNKGNFPGRFSGRQFSNSRSEMNVSTLELGDSALYLCASSMTTGSNQPQHFGDGTRLSIL.

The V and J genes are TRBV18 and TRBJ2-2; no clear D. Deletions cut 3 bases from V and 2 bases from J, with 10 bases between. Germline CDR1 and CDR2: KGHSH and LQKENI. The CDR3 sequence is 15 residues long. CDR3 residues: CASSPTDINTGELFF. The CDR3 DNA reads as TGTGCCAGCTCACCCACAGACATAAACACCGGGGAGCTGTTTTTT.

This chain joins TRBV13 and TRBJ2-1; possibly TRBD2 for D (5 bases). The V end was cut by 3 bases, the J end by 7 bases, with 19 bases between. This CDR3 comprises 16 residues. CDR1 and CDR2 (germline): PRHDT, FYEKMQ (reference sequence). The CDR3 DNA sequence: TGTGCCAGCAGCTTTATTACGGGGATAGGAAAAAATGAGCAGTTCTTC. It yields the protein CASSFITGIGKNEQFF.

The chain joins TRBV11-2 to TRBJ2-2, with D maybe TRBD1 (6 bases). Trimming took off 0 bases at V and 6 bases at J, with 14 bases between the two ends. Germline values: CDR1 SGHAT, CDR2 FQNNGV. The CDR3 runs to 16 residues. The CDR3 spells CASSLEAGVRSGELFF. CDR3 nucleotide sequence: TGTGCCAGCAGCTTAGAGGCAGGGGTTAGGTCCGGGGAGCTGTTTTTT.

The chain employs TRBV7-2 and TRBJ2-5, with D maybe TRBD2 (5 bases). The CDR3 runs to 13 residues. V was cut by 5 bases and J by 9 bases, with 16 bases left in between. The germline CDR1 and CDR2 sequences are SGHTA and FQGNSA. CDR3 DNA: TGTGCCAGCAGCCCCGAGAGGAGGCGGGCCCAGTACTTC. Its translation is CASSPERRRAQYF.

CDR3 region: CASTRRWQRLSNTEAFF. DNA for the CDR3: TGTGCCAGCACCCGAAGATGGCAGCGTCTATCGAACACTGAAGCTTTCTTT. This rearrangement joins TRBV7-2 to TRBJ1-1; D call uncertain. Trimming left V 7 bases short and J 1 base short, with 22 bases between. The CDR3 spans 17 residues. Per germline, CDR1 SGHTA and CDR2 FQGNSA.